These 29 T cell receptor beta chains share one sample of origin, sequenced in a study of T-cell memory formation after mild COVID-19. TCRdb redid the calling of the 5' RACE reads with MiXCR, one entry per CDR3 protein. Among 450,000 to 650,000 distinct CDR3 sequences listed, roughly 18% were seen once. The sequenced material came from PBMCs or a T cell subset sorted from them (not recorded which). The origin of the receptors is an adult woman who had mild COVID-19 (a few samples of this study predate the infection). Cell type and time point are not known.

The genes are TRBV7-2 and TRBJ2-5; D possibly corresponds to TRBD1 (5 bases). V gave up 5 bases and J gave up 5 bases, with 9 bases separating them. The CDR3 is 12 residues long. Germline assignment: CDR1 SGHTA and CDR2 FQGNSA. This chain's CDR3 is CASSPRAETQYF. As DNA, the CDR3 is TGTGCCAGCAGCCCCAGGGCGGAGACCCAGTACTTC.

This clonotype was counted only a few times. The rearrangement uses TRBV5-1 and TRBJ2-3; perhaps TRBD2 as D (5 bases). The CDR3 has 16 residues. The germline CDR1 and CDR2 sequences are SGHRS and YFSETQ. The V and J ends lost 0 bases and 0 bases respectively, with 11 bases between them. The CDR3 sequence is CASSLGAVTSTDTQYF. In nucleotides, the CDR3 is TGCGCCAGCAGCTTGGGAGCGGTGACTAGCACAGATACGCAGTATTTT.

There are a few counts of this clonotype. The gene calls are TRBV12-3 or TRBV12-4 and TRBJ2-5, with D possibly matching TRBD2 (6 bases). V was shortened by 4 bases and J by 5 bases, with 14 bases between the two germline ends. CDR3 length: 14 amino acids. Here the CDR3 reads CASSWDSVGETQYF. The DNA for the CDR3 is TGTGCCAGCAGTTGGGACTCCGTGGGGGAGACCCAGTACTTC.

This clonotype was seen more than once but under ten times. The chain employs TRBV4-1 and TRBJ2-3, with D tentatively TRBD2 (6 bases). The germline V and J ends were trimmed by 4 bases and 5 bases, with 13 bases remaining between them. Germline CDR1 reads MGHRA; CDR2 reads YSYEKL. The CDR3 sequence is 14 residues long. The CDR3 reads CASSRREKIDTQYF. CDR3 DNA: TGCGCCAGCAGCCGCCGGGAGAAGATAGATACGCAGTATTTT.

The chain carries TRBV5-1 and TRBJ2-7; tentatively, D is TRBD1 (6 bases). The germline V gene encodes CDR1 SGHRS and CDR2 YFSETQ. V dropped 0 bases and J dropped 2 bases, with 15 bases sitting between them. The CDR3 contains 16 residues. This CDR3 reads CASSLAGQTLAYEQYF. The CDR3 region has the DNA TGCGCCAGCAGCTTGGCAGGACAGACTCTCGCCTACGAGCAGTACTTC.

The chain carries TRBV25-1 and TRBJ1-1; TRBD1 might be the D (6 bases). The germline V gene has CDR1 MGHDK and CDR2 SYGVNS. The CDR3 has 13 amino acids. V dropped 6 bases and J dropped 5 bases, with 13 bases sitting between them. The CDR3 nucleotides are TGTGCCAGCAGCGAGCTGGGGACAACTGAAGCTTTCTTT. It is translated as CASSELGTTEAFF.

This clonotype turned up a few times. In DNA, the CDR3 is TGTGCCACAGCGGGGGCTAGCACAGATACGCAGTATTTT. This translates into CATAGASTDTQYF. The rearrangement uses TRBV3-1 and TRBJ2-3; 8 bases agree with TRBD2. This CDR3 is 13 amino acids long. Per the germline V gene, CDR1 is LGHDT and CDR2 is YNNKEL (reference sequence). V trimming: 10 bases; J trimming: 0 bases; junction bases outside the gene matches: 3.

This chain joins TRBV20-1 and TRBJ1-6; D not resolved. Germline CDR1 is DFQATT and CDR2 is SNEGSKA (reference sequence). This CDR3 has 12 amino acids. Trimming stripped 5 bases from V and 8 bases from J, with 10 bases between. CDR3 coding DNA: TGCAGTGCTGGGAGGACGGATTCACCCCTCCACTTT. Translating gives CSAGRTDSPLHF.

V and J are TRBV27 and TRBJ1-1, with TRBD1 identical over 10 bases. Germline V gives CDR1 MNHEY, CDR2 SMNVEV (reference sequence). The CDR3 extends over 17 amino acids. J was trimmed by 1 base and V by 6 bases; bases with no gene match: 11. In nucleotides, the CDR3 is TGTGCCAGCAGCCCGCGACAGGGGGCCAACCCGAACACTGAAGCTTTCTTT. Encoded protein: CASSPRQGANPNTEAFF.

This clonotype was seen only a few times. V gene TRBV7-9 combines with J gene TRBJ2-1; 10 nucleotides agree with TRBD2. The germline gives CDR1 SEHNR, CDR2 FQNEAQ (reference sequence). Trimming removed 0 bases from V and 7 bases from J; junction bases left unmatched: 6. CDR3 length: 16 amino acids. Here the CDR3 DNA reads TGTGCCAGCAGCTTAGCTCTAGCGGGGGTCTTAAATGAGCAGTTCTTC. As protein: CASSLALAGVLNEQFF.

This clonotype occurred a few times. The chain is built from TRBV15 and TRBJ2-4, with D tentatively TRBD1 or TRBD2 (5 bases each). The CDR3 is made up of 17 amino acids. Trimming pared 5 bases from V and 3 bases from J, leaving 20 bases between. Germline lookup yields CDR1 LNHNV and CDR2 YYDKDF (reference sequence). The CDR3 DNA reads as TGTGCCACCAGCCTACCGTTGGGGGAAGCCGTCAAAAACATTCAGTACTTC. It yields the protein CATSLPLGEAVKNIQYF.

J is TRBJ2-5 and V is TRBV7-6; D possibly uses TRBD1 or TRBD2 (5 bases each). This CDR3 is built from 17 residues. Germline lookup yields CDR1 SGHVS and CDR2 FNYEAQ. The V and J ends lost 3 bases and 2 bases respectively, with 19 bases between them. CDR3 sequence reads: CASSFFLAEGRQETQYF. The CDR3 DNA reads as TGTGCCAGCAGCTTTTTTCTAGCTGAGGGACGACAAGAGACCCAGTACTTC.

V usage is TRBV7-9 and J usage is TRBJ2-4; unclear D gene. CDR3 length: 14 amino acids. The ends were cut back, 4 bases at V and 0 bases at J, with 7 bases in the middle. Germline loops: CDR1 SEHNR, CDR2 FQNEAQ (reference sequence). The CDR3 coding sequence is TGTGCCAGCAGCTCAGAACTAGCCAAAAACATTCAGTACTTC. Translation: CASSSELAKNIQYF.

J is TRBJ2-7 and V is TRBV7-8; TRBD1 matches 11 bases. The CDR3 length is 13 residues. CDR1 SGHVS and CDR2 FQNEAQ come from the germline V gene. The V gene end was trimmed by 4 bases and the J gene end by 9 bases; junction bases not matched to a gene: 5. Here the CDR3 reads CASSSRTGGGQYF. CDR3 coding DNA: TGTGCCAGCAGCTCCAGGACAGGGGGCGGGCAGTACTTC.

This chain uses TRBV10-3 with TRBJ2-3, with a tentative D call TRBD1 (5 bases). The CDR3 runs 14 residues. Trimming took 4 bases from V and 2 from J, leaving 10 bases between them. The germline V gene encodes CDR1 ENHRY and CDR2 SYGVKD. The CDR3 region is CAISARGSTDTQYF. CDR3 in DNA: TGTGCCATCAGTGCAAGGGGTTCCACAGATACGCAGTATTTT.

The rearrangement links TRBV6-1 to TRBJ2-1, with a possible D match to TRBD1 (6 bases). Germline loops: CDR1 MNHNS, CDR2 SASEGT. Deletions cut 8 bases from V and 8 bases from J, with 16 bases between. The CDR3 sequence is 13 residues long. The DNA for the CDR3 is TGTGCCAGCCAAACAGGGTCCAGGGATGAGCAGTTCTTC. Translation gives CASQTGSRDEQFF.

Of note for this clonotype: The junction departs from the called germline gene at one end, perhaps through a read error. CDR3 DNA: TGTGCGAGCAGCGCTAACCCCACAGATACGCAGTATTTT. Translation: CASSANPTDTQYF. The chain has TRBV9 and TRBJ2-3; D gene uncertain. Germline values: CDR1 SGDLS, CDR2 YYNGEE. The CDR3 totals 13 residues.

V and J are TRBV9 and TRBJ2-5; unclear D gene. The CDR3 runs to 13 residues. From germline, CDR1 is SGDLS and CDR2 YYNGEE. V gave up 0 bases and J gave up 5 bases, with 8 bases separating them. CDR3 sequence (DNA): TGTGCCAGCAGCGTAGGGAGTCTGGAGACCCAGTACTTC. Protein sequence: CASSVGSLETQYF.

This clonotype was counted a few times. The rearrangement uses TRBV20-1 and TRBJ2-1; the D is unclear. V lost 6 bases and J 3 bases, leaving 12 bases between the germline ends. The CDR3 extends over 13 amino acids. Germline CDR1 DFQATT, CDR2 SNEGSKA (reference sequence). The DNA of the CDR3 is TGCAGTGCCCCGGTGGCCGACTACAATGAGCAGTTCTTC. It encodes CSAPVADYNEQFF.

V and J are TRBV29-1 and TRBJ2-7; D might be TRBD1 or TRBD2, each matching 6 bases. With 2 bases removed from V and 5 bases from J, the gap between germline ends came to 19 bases. The CDR3 is made up of 15 amino acids. Germline-derived CDR1 and CDR2 are SQVTM and ANQGSEA. The CDR3, as DNA: TGCAGCGTTGAAACTCCGGGGGCGAGAATCAACGAGCAGTACTTC. This encodes CSVETPGARINEQYF.

V gene TRBV6-5 combines with J gene TRBJ2-3, with 8 bases fitting TRBD1. The CDR3 runs 14 residues. V gave up 5 bases and J gave up 6 bases; unmatched junction bases: 7. The germline V gene encodes CDR1 MNHEY and CDR2 SVGAGI. In DNA, the CDR3 is TGTGCCAGCAGTGACAGGGGTTCAGGGGATACGCAGTATTTT. Translating it yields CASSDRGSGDTQYF.

This clonotype was recorded many times. The chain couples TRBV7-2 to TRBJ1-6; a possible D gene is TRBD1 (6 bases). V lost 1 base to trimming and J lost 10 bases, with 17 bases between them. Germline lookup yields CDR1 SGHTA and CDR2 FQGNSA. CDR3 size: 16 residues. The CDR3 nucleotides are TGTGCCAGCAGCTTAGGGGGGGGCAGGGGTAACTCACCCCTCCACTTT. This translates into CASSLGGGRGNSPLHF.

This clonotype was counted only a few times. The junction departs from the called germline gene at one end, perhaps through a read error. The chain couples TRBV28 to TRBJ2-1; D is undetermined. The length of the CDR3 is 16 residues. Germline V gene lookup returns CDR1 MDHEN and CDR2 SYDVKM. CDR3 in DNA: TGTGCCAGCAGCCTCCTTCGGGTAGAAAGCAGGTTTAATCGGTCGTTC. Encoded protein: CASSLLRVESRFNRSF.

This clonotype was seen only a few times. The chain links TRBV7-9 to TRBJ2-2; TRBD1 matches at 11 bases. V shed 7 bases, J shed 4 bases, and the junction held 8 bases outside the gene matches. The germline V gene has CDR1 SEHNR and CDR2 FQNEAQ (reference sequence). The CDR3 runs 16 residues. The CDR3 reads CASTSGQGAITGELFF. The DNA of the CDR3 is TGTGCCAGCACCTCTGGACAGGGGGCTATCACCGGGGAGCTGTTTTTT.

This clonotype was seen only a few times. The rearrangement links TRBV11-1 to TRBJ2-7, with D uncertain. CDR1 and CDR2 (germline): SGHAT, FQDESV (reference sequence). With 5 bases removed from V and 4 bases from J, the gap between germline ends came to 15 bases. There are 14 residues in the CDR3. The CDR3 DNA reads TGTGCCAGCAGCCCTACTGGCGGATGGTACGAGCAGTACTTC. The encoded protein is CASSPTGGWYEQYF.

This rearrangement joins TRBV18 to TRBJ1-1; 8 bases match TRBD1. With V trimmed by 4 bases and J by 11 bases, 6 bases remained unmatched. CDR3 length: 12 residues. Germline CDR1 is KGHSH and CDR2 is LQKENI. CDR3 nucleotide sequence: TGTGCCAGCTCACTCACGACAGGGGAGGCTTTCTTT. Translated: CASSLTTGEAFF.

The chain uses TRBV5-1 and TRBJ2-7; perhaps TRBD1 as D (6 bases). Germline V gene data show CDR1 as SGHRS and CDR2 as YFSETQ. V lost 3 bases and J 0 bases, leaving 19 bases between the germline ends. This CDR3 has 17 residues. CDR3 DNA sequence: TGCGCCAGCAGCTACGGACAGAGAATAAACAGCTCCTACGAGCAGTACTTC. Amino acid sequence: CASSYGQRINSSYEQYF.

The sample holds a few counts of this clonotype. The CDR3 loop is CASSWTSGRNEQFF. CDR3 coding DNA: TGTGCCAGCAGTTGGACTAGCGGGAGGAATGAGCAGTTCTTC. The V call is TRBV14, the J call TRBJ2-1; 14 nucleotides line up with TRBD2. J was trimmed by 7 bases and V by 6 bases; bases with no gene match: 2. Germline V CDR1 and CDR2: SGHDN, FVKESK. The CDR3 has 14 residues.

This clonotype was recorded a few times. J is TRBJ1-3 and V is TRBV6-4; possibly TRBD1 for D (5 bases). Germline assignment: CDR1 MRHNA and CDR2 SNTAGT. This CDR3 comprises 19 residues. The V end was cut by 2 bases, the J end by 0 bases, with 20 bases between. CDR3 residues: CASSDRGSPDRNSGNTIYF. The CDR3 nucleotides are TGTGCCAGCAGTGACCGAGGTTCCCCCGACAGAAACTCTGGAAACACCATATATTTT.